This is a list of T cell receptor beta chains from one sample in a study of T cell repertoires in cytomegalovirus infection. TCRdb analysed the reads with MiXCR anew, one entry per CDR3 protein. The sample lists over 450,000 distinct CDR3 sequences; approximately 11% were seen once. Specimen: PBMCs. The origin of the receptors is a human donor in good health (CMV status not recorded). Some clones in this sample may be carry-over from other donors' samples. The CDR3 runs from the conserved cysteine through the conserved F or W.

>TRBV27
CASSLTSGRLNEQFF
>TRBV11-1
CASSLADGRTYNEQFF
>TRBV20-1
CSARETAYSNQPQHF
>TRBV5-1
CASSLAGLAGEGQETQYF
>TRBV29-1
CSVGQTSNEQFF
>TRBV4-1
CASSHGVAAPYEQYF
>TRBV20-1
CSARVSGGGPQSPQHF
>TRBV11-2
CASRSLLRKGANEKLFF
>TRBV28
CASQGQGAGNTIYF
>TRBV27
CASSGLRGSGSKYEQYF
>TRBV20-1
CSARVGIINSPLHF
>TRBV2
CASRSLTDTQYF
>TRBV12-3/TRBV12-4
CASTTGNTDTQYF
>TRBV6-1
CASSEGVLNTEAFF
>TRBV24-1
CATSDLLAATDTQYF
>TRBV7-2
CASSFGGAEPQHF
>TRBV20-1
CSASRGLDTEAFF
>TRBV7-3
CASSSWGEDSGNTIYF
>TRBV7-9
CASSQRTAENTEAFF
>TRBV28
CASSLTGGSKTQYF
>TRBV19
CASSYLGLDPKGETQYF
>TRBV7-3
CASSLSREQTDTQYF
>TRBV6-5
CASSPESRAHYGYTF
>TRBV10-3
CAISERDEQFF
>TRBV5-1
CASSLPGRETQYF
>TRBV7-9
CASSGGQRTGYGYTF
>TRBV24-1
CATSESGQQETQYF
>TRBV7-3
CASSLTLGNYNEQFF
>TRBV7-2
CASSSWTDGNTIYF
>TRBV27
CASSLAGTGGFTEQYF
>TRBV24-1
CATSDGTKNEKLFF
>TRBV15
CATSRDWGNEKLFF
>TRBV5-6
CASSLGSGQGASEAFF
>TRBV14
CASSLMGGTLHF
>TRBV6-5
CASSYAAVDTQYF
>TRBV7-2
CASSWRDRFSQETQYF
>TRBV7-6
CASSLGTGGGGAVEQFF
>TRBV12-3/TRBV12-4
CASSSNRVWKAFF
>TRBV6-2/TRBV6-3
CASSSAANRGDYNEQFF
>TRBV12-3/TRBV12-4
CASSSTDRGPYEQYF
>TRBV12-3/TRBV12-4
CASSLAGGPGETQYF
>TRBV6-1
CASKEWGDFNEQYF
>TRBV7-9
CASSLAWTGAGNTIYF
>TRBV7-8
CASRQDRVQETQYF
>TRBV6-1
CASSEFGGSDEQYF
>TRBV7-3
CASSFGGWGETQYF
>TRBV30
CAWTPLAGVADTQYF
>TRBV5-1
CASSLVQGANYEQYF
>TRBV29-1
CSVEGASNYGYTF
>TRBV28
CASSFLPAAPEQYF
>TRBV4-2
CASSRPEADEQYF
>TRBV2
CASSEGLRIAEAFF
>TRBV7-4
CASSLVLKKETQYF
>TRBV7-2
CASSLAERYEQYF
>TRBV4-2
CASSQDQQRQINEQFF